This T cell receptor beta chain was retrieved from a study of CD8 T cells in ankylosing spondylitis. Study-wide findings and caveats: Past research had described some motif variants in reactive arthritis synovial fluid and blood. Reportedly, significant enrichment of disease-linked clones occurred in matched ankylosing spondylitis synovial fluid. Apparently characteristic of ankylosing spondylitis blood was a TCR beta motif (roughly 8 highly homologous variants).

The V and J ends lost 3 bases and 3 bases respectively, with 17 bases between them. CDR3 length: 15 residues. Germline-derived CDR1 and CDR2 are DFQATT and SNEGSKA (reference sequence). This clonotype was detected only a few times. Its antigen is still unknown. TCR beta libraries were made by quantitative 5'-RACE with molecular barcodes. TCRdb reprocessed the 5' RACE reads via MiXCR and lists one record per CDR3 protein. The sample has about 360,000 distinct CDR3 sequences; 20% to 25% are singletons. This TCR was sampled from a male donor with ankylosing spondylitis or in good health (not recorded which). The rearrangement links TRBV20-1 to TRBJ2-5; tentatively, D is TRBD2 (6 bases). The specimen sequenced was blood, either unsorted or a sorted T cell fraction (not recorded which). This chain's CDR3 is CSARTPGLMKETQYF. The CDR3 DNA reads TGCAGTGCTAGGACTCCGGGACTGATGAAAGAGACCCAGTACTTC.